This is a list of T cell receptor beta chains from one sample in a study of blood T cells in healthy people across ages. TCRdb re-called the 5' RACE reads through MiXCR, storing one row per CDR3 protein. The sample has approximately 1.5 million distinct CDR3 sequences, 35% to 45% seen once. Sequencing input: blood. These receptors all come from a woman younger than 30 in good health. CDR3s include the opening cysteine and the closing phenylalanine or tryptophan. D genes are given only for firm matches. Some rows mark clone size as missing; the rest say once, few, many or name a class of expanded clone.

j_call d_call v_call clone_size cdr3_aa cdr3_nt
TRBJ2-1 - TRBV24-1 few CATRGELGNEQFF TGTGCCACCCGTGGGGAGCTGGGAAATGAGCAGTTCTTC
TRBJ1-2 - TRBV4-3 - CASSQVGRGYGYTF TGCGCCAGCAGCCAAGTTGGCAGGGGCTATGGCTACACCTTC
TRBJ2-1 - TRBV20-1 - CSARDARSSYNEQFF TGCAGTGCTAGAGATGCGCGGTCCTCCTACAATGAGCAGTTCTTC
TRBJ1-1 - TRBV12-3/TRBV12-4 - CASRLPPNTEAFF TGTGCCAGCAGATTACCACCGAACACTGAAGCTTTCTTT
TRBJ1-1 - TRBV10-3 - CAISDPWGLNTEAFF TGTGCCATCAGTGACCCGTGGGGTTTGAACACTGAAGCTTTCTTT
TRBJ2-7 TRBD1 TRBV30 - CAWSFGQGEQYF TGTGCCTGGAGTTTCGGACAGGGCGAGCAGTACTTC
TRBJ2-7 - TRBV4-1 - CASSQPRQASTREQYF TGCGCCAGCAGCCAACCCCGACAGGCTTCGACTAGGGAGCAGTACTTC
TRBJ1-5 TRBD1 TRBV12-3/TRBV12-4 few CASRPTGESNQPQHF TGTGCCAGCAGACCGACAGGGGAGAGCAATCAGCCCCAGCATTTT
TRBJ2-3 - TRBV12-3/TRBV12-4 - CASTDRRGVDTKYF TGTGCCAGCACCGACAGGAGGGGGGTAGATACGAAGTATTTT
TRBJ2-7 TRBD1 TRBV27 - CASSSRTGDGHNEQYF TGTGCCAGCAGTTCCCGAACAGGGGACGGCCACAATGAGCAGTACTTC
TRBJ1-5 TRBD1 TRBV29-1 - CSVGTGDNQPQHF TGCAGCGTAGGGACAGGGGACAATCAGCCCCAGCATTTT
TRBJ2-7 - TRBV4-1 - CASSQDQVWGAYEQYF TGCGCCAGCAGCCAAGATCAAGTGTGGGGGGCGTACGAGCAGTACTTC
TRBJ2-3 TRBD2 TRBV7-9 - CASSLKSGGLDTQYF TGTGCCAGCAGCTTAAAAAGCGGGGGGTTAGATACGCAGTATTTT
TRBJ2-5 TRBD1 TRBV29-1 - CSVETDRKETQYF TGCAGCGTTGAGACGGACAGGAAAGAGACCCAGTACTTC
TRBJ2-5 TRBD2 TRBV12-3/TRBV12-4 few CASSLLQRGVGETQYF TGTGCCAGCAGTTTATTACAGCGGGGGGTTGGAGAGACCCAGTACTTC
TRBJ1-2 - TRBV6-2/TRBV6-3 - CASSYAWARAGYTF TGTGCCAGCAGTTACGCGTGGGCGCGGGCTGGCTACACCTTC
TRBJ2-7 TRBD1 TRBV25-1 many CATSRDRGRHEQYF TGTGCGACCTCCAGGGACAGGGGTAGACACGAGCAGTACTTC
TRBJ2-5 - TRBV9 once CASSVDRLTETQYF TGTGCCAGCAGCGTAGACCGACTGACGGAGACCCAGTACTTC
TRBJ2-3 TRBD2 TRBV6-2/TRBV6-3 few CASSSTSDGTDTQYF TGTGCCAGCAGTTCCACTAGCGACGGGACAGATACGCAGTATTTT
TRBJ2-1 - TRBV5-5 - CASSYKGGDEQFF TGTGCCAGCAGCTACAAGGGGGGCGATGAGCAGTTCTTC
TRBJ2-1 - TRBV7-2 - CASRRPAFKYNEQFF TGTGCCAGCAGACGACCAGCTTTTAAATACAATGAGCAGTTCTTC
TRBJ1-4 - TRBV7-2 - CASSLRHGTNEKLFF TGTGCCAGCAGCCTCCGACACGGAACTAATGAAAAACTGTTTTTT
TRBJ1-2 TRBD1 TRBV6-6 - CASSYSPPGQEAYGYTF TGTGCCAGCAGTTACTCGCCCCCGGGACAGGAAGCTTATGGTTACACCTTC
TRBJ2-7 - TRBV6-2/TRBV6-3 - CASSWGTQNNEQYF TGTGCCAGCAGTTGGGGGACACAAAACAATGAGCAGTACTTC
TRBJ1-5 - TRBV6-2/TRBV6-3 - CASTFWGQPQHF TGTGCCAGCACCTTTTGGGGTCAGCCCCAGCATTTT
TRBJ2-3 TRBD2 TRBV7-2 - CASAPRGGSDTQYF TGTGCCAGCGCTCCGCGGGGGGGCTCAGATACGCAGTATTTT
TRBJ2-4 TRBD2 TRBV13 - CASSLGVGLADNEQYF TGTGCCAGCAGCTTAGGCGTTGGACTAGCGGACAATGAGCAGTACTTC
TRBJ2-3 - TRBV12-3/TRBV12-4 many CASSLGRADTQYF TGTGCCAGCAGTTTAGGTCGGGCAGATACGCAGTATTTT
TRBJ2-1 TRBD2 TRBV14 - CASSQEILAGGSYNEQFF TGTGCCAGCAGCCAAGAGATATTAGCGGGAGGGTCCTACAATGAGCAGTTCTTC
TRBJ2-2 - TRBV9 - CASSVQGGTGELFF TGTGCCAGCAGCGTGCAGGGGGGCACCGGGGAGCTGTTTTTT
TRBJ1-2 TRBD1 TRBV7-2 - CASSLVSGTAYGYTF TGTGCCAGCAGCTTAGTCTCCGGGACAGCCTATGGCTACACCTTC
TRBJ2-1 TRBD1 TRBV27 - CAYSRDRFNEQFF TGTGCCTACTCCCGGGACAGGTTTAATGAGCAGTTCTTC
TRBJ2-7 TRBD2 TRBV10-3 - CAISTIAGTGVEQYF TGTGCCATCAGCACGATAGCGGGAACGGGGGTCGAGCAGTACTTC
TRBJ2-5 - TRBV7-2 few CASSSQRIQETQYF TGTGCCAGCAGTTCACAGCGGATCCAAGAGACCCAGTACTTC
TRBJ2-7 - TRBV4-1 - CASSQNRDGSYEQYF TGCGCCAGCAGCCAAAACCGGGACGGCTCCTACGAGCAGTACTTC
TRBJ2-1 TRBD2 TRBV29-1 - CSGKPGLGLREEQFF TGCAGCGGGAAACCGGGACTAGGTCTCCGCGAGGAGCAGTTCTTC
TRBJ1-2 TRBD1 TRBV12-3/TRBV12-4 - CASRPTGTGEDGYTF TGTGCCAGCAGACCAACCGGGACAGGGGAGGATGGCTACACCTTC
TRBJ2-1 TRBD1 TRBV25-1 many CASSESETLTGWHEQFF TGTGCCAGCAGTGAATCCGAGACACTGACAGGGTGGCATGAGCAGTTCTTC
TRBJ2-1 - TRBV10-2 once CASSPRGRNNEQFF TGCGCCAGCAGCCCCCGGGGGCGGAACAATGAGCAGTTCTTC
TRBJ2-1 - TRBV27 - CASRGAGVASNEQFF TGTGCCAGCAGGGGCGCAGGGGTCGCCTCCAATGAGCAGTTCTTC
TRBJ2-7 - TRBV7-2 - CASSVRIGYEQYF TGTGCCAGCAGCGTCCGGATAGGGTACGAGCAGTACTTC
TRBJ2-7 - TRBV21-1 - CASSLTTSPNEQYF TGTGCCAGCAGCTTAACTACCTCCCCCAATGAGCAGTACTTC